These 26 T cell receptor beta chains were all obtained from the same sample, sequenced in a study of post-analysis software for immune sequencing data. Study outcomes and limitations: Among 4 or 5 TRBV segments more frequent in patients than controls were TRBV5-6, TRBV5-1 and TRBV20-1.

For these TCRs, the target antigens are not known. Every TCR beta cDNA library bore unique molecular identifiers. Via MiXCR, TCRdb re-called the PCR reads, giving one row per CDR3 protein. The sample contains about 460,000 distinct CDR3 sequences, 40% to 55% of which appear only once. The sample comprised blood. The source of these receptors is a girl aged 5-17 years with multiple sclerosis.

The rearrangement links TRBV28 to TRBJ1-4, with D perhaps TRBD1 (5 bases). This CDR3 is 14 amino acids long. V was cut by 4 bases and J by 7 bases, with 13 bases left in between. CDR1 MDHEN and CDR2 SYDVKM come from the germline V gene. In nucleotides, the CDR3 is TGTGCCAGCAGTTACCGGCAGGGAGGTGAAAAACTGTTTTTT. Translating gives CASSYRQGGEKLFF.

V and J are TRBV7-9 and TRBJ1-1; the D gene is possibly TRBD1 (5 bases). This CDR3 is 14 amino acids long. Looked up from germline, CDR1 is SEHNR and CDR2 is FQNEAQ (reference sequence). Trimming took 6 bases from V and 6 from J, leaving 17 bases between them. The CDR3: CASRDTGSSSEAFF. As DNA, the CDR3 is TGTGCCAGCAGGGATACAGGTTCTTCGTCTGAAGCTTTCTTT.

This clonotype has a count of ten or more. The chain uses TRBV29-1 and TRBJ2-5; 7 bases match TRBD2. Per the germline V gene, CDR1 is SQVTM and CDR2 is ANQGSEA. With 1 base clipped from V and 6 bases from J, the junction kept 2 bases outside the gene matches. The CDR3 length is 12 residues. This CDR3 reads CSVEGGGQTQYF. The DNA of the CDR3 is TGCAGCGTTGAAGGCGGGGGTCAGACCCAGTACTTC.

The chain links TRBV6-1 to TRBJ2-2, with D unresolved. Between the trimmed V and J ends, which lost 1 base and 9 bases, there was a span of 9 bases. The V gene's germline CDR1 is MNHNS and CDR2 SASEGT. This CDR3 comprises 13 residues. Here the CDR3 reads CASSEGVQRELFF. CDR3 in DNA: TGTGCCAGCAGTGAAGGGGTCCAACGGGAGCTGTTTTTT.

The chain carries TRBV18 and TRBJ2-5; D is uncertain. Germline values: CDR1 KGHSH, CDR2 LQKENI. This CDR3 spans 17 amino acids. V was shortened by 0 bases and J by 11 bases, with 25 bases between the two germline ends. As DNA, the CDR3 is TGTGCCAGCTCACCACCCGGGTCAGCGAACAGAAACAATGAGCAGTACTTC. Encoded protein: CASSPPGSANRNNEQYF. Combining the CDR3 with reference TRBV18 and TRBJ2-5 gives the whole variable domain NAGVMQNPRHLVRRRGQEARLRCSPMKGHSHVYWYRQLPEEGLKFMVYLQKENIIDESGMPKERFSAEFPKEGPSILRIQQVVRGDSAAYFCASSPPGSANRNNEQYFGPGTRLLVL.

The rearrangement joins TRBV7-3 to TRBJ1-2; no firm D call. V gave up 1 base and J gave up 4 bases, with 19 bases separating them. CDR1 and CDR2 from the germline V gene are SGHTA and FQGTGA. This CDR3 contains 17 residues. CDR3 sequence (DNA): TGTGCCAGCAGCTTAATATGCGTACCTGGAGCTGGCTATGGCTACACCTTC. Protein sequence: CASSLICVPGAGYGYTF. Drawing the rest from reference TRBV7-3 and TRBJ1-2, the complete variable domain is GAGVSQTPSNKVTEKGKYVELRCDPISGHTALYWYRQSLGQGPEFLIYFQGTGAADDSGLPNDRFFAVRPEGSVSTLKIQRTERGDSAVYLCASSLICVPGAGYGYTFGSGTRLTVV.

This sequence joins TRBV24-1 and TRBJ2-1; 11 bases map to TRBD1. CDR1 is KGHDR and CDR2 is SFDVKD in the germline V gene. The CDR3 has 14 residues. V shed 7 bases, J shed 5 bases, and the junction held 3 bases outside the gene matches. In DNA form, the CDR3 reads TGTGCCACCAGGGGGGACAGGGGGAACAATGAGCAGTTCTTC. This translates into CATRGDRGNNEQFF.

This clonotype has more than one count but fewer than ten. The chain links TRBV7-3 to TRBJ1-1, with a weak D call TRBD1 (6 bases). CDR3 length: 14 amino acids. V lost 5 bases, J lost 5 bases, and 15 bases lay in between. The germline gives CDR1 SGHTA, CDR2 FQGTGA. CDR3 DNA: TGTGCCAGCAGCCCAGGAGGGGGTGGGACTGAAGCTTTCTTT. As protein: CASSPGGGGTEAFF.

Only a few counts were recorded for this clonotype. The chain couples TRBV20-1 to TRBJ2-3; D unclear. The CDR3 spans 15 residues. V lost 1 base and J 2 bases, leaving 13 bases between the germline ends. CDR1 DFQATT and CDR2 SNEGSKA come from the germline V gene (reference sequence). The DNA of the CDR3 is TGCAGTGCTAGAGGAGATGTTTCTAACACAGATACGCAGTATTTT. Protein: CSARGDVSNTDTQYF.

Worth noting for this clonotype: One junction end disagrees with the germline gene, perhaps due to a read error. The V and J genes are TRBV3-1 and TRBJ2-1; the match to TRBD2 covers 9 bases. The CDR3 covers 14 residues. Germline lookup yields CDR1 LGHDT and CDR2 YNNKEL (reference sequence). The CDR3 nucleotides are TGCGCCAGCAGACTTAGCGGGAGTTTTAATGAGCAGTTCTTC. Amino acid sequence: CASRLSGSFNEQFF.

This clonotype appeared many times. The chain combines TRBV12-3 or TRBV12-4 with TRBJ2-7; D is unresolved. The germline V and J ends were trimmed by 6 bases and 4 bases, with 13 bases remaining between them. The CDR3 contains 13 residues. CDR3: CASSSPQSYEQYF. The CDR3 coding sequence is TGTGCCAGCAGCTCTCCCCAGTCATACGAGCAGTACTTC.

The V and J genes are TRBV20-1 and TRBJ2-1, with D hard to call. Germline CDR1 reads DFQATT; CDR2 reads SNEGSKA (reference sequence). This CDR3 has 14 residues. V was pared by 5 bases and J by 2 bases, with 13 bases between. The CDR3 DNA is TGCAGTGCTCCGACCCTGGAAACCTACAATGAGCAGTTCTTC. Its translation: CSAPTLETYNEQFF.

The V call is TRBV7-2, the J call TRBJ2-5; TRBD2 matches at 9 bases. Germline assignment: CDR1 SGHTA and CDR2 FQGNSA. The J segment lost 2 bases and the V segment lost 5 bases, leaving 9 bases of the junction unmatched. This CDR3 comprises 16 residues. The CDR3 DNA reads TGTGCCAGCAGCCCCCGACTAGCGGATTCACAAGAGACCCAGTACTTC. Amino acid sequence: CASSPRLADSQETQYF.

The rearrangement joins TRBV4-1 to TRBJ2-3; no definite D call. This CDR3 comprises 13 residues. Trimming removed 6 bases at V and 2 bases at J, with 9 bases between. Germline V gives CDR1 MGHRA, CDR2 YSYEKL. The CDR3 sequence: CASSRGATDTQYF. DNA for the CDR3: TGCGCCAGCAGTCGAGGCGCCACAGATACGCAGTATTTT.

The chain has TRBV9 and TRBJ2-1; 7 bases agree with TRBD1. The DNA end is a closer match to TRBJ2-7, so the J assignment may be wrong. The germline CDR1 and CDR2 sequences are SGDLS and YYNGEE. This CDR3 is 15 amino acids long. CDR3 region: CASSVGGTAYNEQYF. CDR3 bases: TGTGCCAGCAGCGTAGGTGGGACAGCCTACAATGAGCAGTACTTC.

The V call is TRBV7-3, the J call TRBJ2-5; a weak D match, TRBD1 (6 bases). The CDR3 is made up of 15 amino acids. Germline assignment: CDR1 SGHTA and CDR2 FQGTGA. The ends were cut back, 3 bases at V and 4 bases at J, with 15 bases in the middle. The CDR3 region is CASSLAGVGLETQYF. The CDR3 nucleotides read TGTGCCAGCAGCTTGGCAGGGGTTGGTTTAGAGACCCAGTACTTC.

The chain recombines TRBV12-3 or TRBV12-4 with TRBJ2-3; D remains unclear. Trimming pared 11 bases from V and 2 bases from J, leaving 14 bases between. CDR3 length: 13 residues. CDR3 region: CAAAWANTDTQYF. As DNA, the CDR3 is TGTGCCGCCGCGTGGGCTAACACAGATACGCAGTATTTT.

The chain joins TRBV7-9 to TRBJ2-1; D remains unclear. V was pared by 5 bases and J by 7 bases, with 6 bases between. Germline CDR1 is SEHNR and CDR2 is FQNEAQ (reference sequence). This CDR3 region has 11 residues. The CDR3 DNA reads as TGTGCCAGCAGCCCACAAAATGAGCAGTTCTTC. Amino acid sequence: CASSPQNEQFF.

This clonotype occurred a few times. The genes are TRBV10-3 and TRBJ2-5; 10 bases are a match to TRBD2. CDR1 and CDR2 from the germline V gene are ENHRY and SYGVKD. The CDR3 sequence is 17 residues long. The V and J ends lost 10 bases and 4 bases, in that order; junction bases with no gene match: 18. The CDR3 coding sequence is TGTGCCACCCAGAGGACTAGCGGAGACCCGGGCGGAGAGACCCAGTACTTC. Its protein is CATQRTSGDPGGETQYF.

The chain joins TRBV12-3 or TRBV12-4 to TRBJ2-1; 8 bases agree with TRBD1. The CDR3 spans 17 residues. Germline trimming cut 6 bases from V and 0 bases from J; bases unmatched to any gene: 10. The CDR3 is CASSGGAGGLSYNEQFF. As DNA, the CDR3 is TGTGCCAGCAGCGGGGGTGCAGGGGGCCTCTCCTACAATGAGCAGTTCTTC.

The chain has TRBV20-1 and TRBJ2-1; 15 nucleotides agree with TRBD2. The germline V gene has CDR1 DFQATT and CDR2 SNEGSKA (reference sequence). CDR3 length equals 18 residues. Trimming took 0 bases from V and 4 from J; bases not matched to a gene: 7. The CDR3 DNA is TGCAGTGCTAGAGATTGGGGACTAGCGGGAGGAACGTACAATGAGCAGTTCTTC. It translates to CSARDWGLAGGTYNEQFF.

The DNA of the CDR3 is TGTGCCAGCAGCCTAATGCGGGGAAACAATGAGCAGTTCTTC. It translates to CASSLMRGNNEQFF. The J gene is TRBJ2-1, the V gene TRBV6-5, with D possibly matching TRBD2 (6 bases). Germline CDR1 and CDR2: MNHEY and SVGAGI. V was cut by 6 bases and J by 5 bases, with 14 bases left in between. The CDR3 consists of 14 residues.

The rearrangement uses TRBV29-1 and TRBJ2-1, with TRBD2 matching 8 bases. Trimming removed 7 bases from V and 6 bases from J; junction bases left unmatched: 17. This CDR3 is built from 16 residues. Germline V gene lookup returns CDR1 SQVTM and CDR2 ANQGSEA. The CDR3 sequence: CSAETPTSGAPNEQFF. In nucleotides, the CDR3 is TGCAGCGCCGAAACTCCAACTAGCGGAGCCCCCAATGAGCAGTTCTTC.

V is TRBV4-1 and J is TRBJ2-1; D is possibly TRBD2 (6 bases). The germline V gene has CDR1 MGHRA and CDR2 YSYEKL. The CDR3 has 14 amino acids. V lost 3 bases, J lost 10 bases, and 16 bases lay in between. DNA of the CDR3: TGCGCCAGCAGCCAGCGGGGTCTGGGGGAAGAGCAGTTCTTC. This encodes CASSQRGLGEEQFF.

This rearrangement joins TRBV7-6 to TRBJ2-1, with a tentative D call TRBD1 (7 bases). V was clipped by 6 bases and J by 9 bases, with 18 bases between them. Germline V lookup: CDR1 SGHVS, CDR2 FNYEAQ. The CDR3 has 14 residues. The DNA for the CDR3 is TGTGCCAGCAGTCGTTACCCCCAGGGGGGTGAGCAGTTCTTC. Its translation: CASSRYPQGGEQFF.

J is TRBJ2-1 and V is TRBV12-3 or TRBV12-4, with 9 bases aligning to TRBD2. Trimming at V came to 7 bases and at J to 6 bases, leaving 7 bases not matched to a gene. The CDR3 is 14 amino acids. CDR3 in amino acids: CASTPSGIVNEQFF. CDR3 nucleotides: TGTGCCAGCACCCCTAGCGGGATAGTCAATGAGCAGTTCTTC.